Each of the 8 T cell receptor beta chains below was sequenced from the same sample in a study of human T cells and chemical hapten exposure. Time point indicated: pre-sensitization, week 0. Described treatment: therapeutic diphenylcyclopropenone sensitization with weekly scalp DPC. TCRdb called the RACE reads again in MiXCR, with one record for every CDR3 protein. The sample contains a few hundred thousand distinct CDR3 sequences, around 5% of which appear only once. This sample comprised whole blood, obtained in connection with sensitization to the hapten diphenylcyclopropenone (DPC). The receptors derive from a woman under 30 with alopecia areata. Some clones in this sample may be carry-over from other donors' samples.

This clonotype was counted only a few times. This chain connects TRBV6-6 to TRBJ2-3, with D perhaps matching TRBD2 (7 bases). V was pared by 8 bases and J by 4 bases, with 19 bases between. Germline assignment: CDR1 MNHNY and CDR2 SVGAGI (reference sequence). The CDR3 runs 15 residues. CDR3 nucleotides: TGTGCCAGCGGACCCACGGGGGGCGGGGCAGATACGCAGTATTTT. Its translation is CASGPTGGGADTQYF.

This clonotype has a count of ten or more. The CDR3 DNA reads as TGCGCCAGCAGTCAGGGCAGGAATGGGGCCAACGTCCTGACTTTC. Its protein product is CASSQGRNGANVLTF. This chain links TRBV5-1 with TRBJ2-6, with D maybe TRBD1 (5 bases). Per the germline V gene, CDR1 is SGHRS and CDR2 is YFSETQ. With 5 bases removed from V and 3 bases from J, the gap between germline ends came to 12 bases. The CDR3 contains 15 residues.

The gene calls are TRBV29-1 and TRBJ1-2; D unclear. The CDR3 contains 13 residues. Trimming took 7 bases from V and 4 from J, leaving 16 bases between them. CDR1 is SQVTM and CDR2 is ANQGSEA in the germline V gene. For the CDR3, the DNA is TGCAGCGCAGAAAGGACGGCCAGCTATGGCTACACCTTC. Translated: CSAERTASYGYTF.

This clonotype has ten or more counts. The rearrangement links TRBV5-1 to TRBJ2-5; 9 bases are shared with TRBD2. The CDR3 contains 15 residues. From germline, CDR1 is SGHRS and CDR2 YFSETQ. V lost 6 bases, J lost 3 bases, and 9 bases stayed unmatched. Here the CDR3 reads CASIRGGGVEETQYF. DNA for the CDR3: TGCGCCAGCATTCGCGGGGGGGGCGTTGAAGAGACCCAGTACTTC.

This clonotype was observed at least ten times. The rearrangement joins TRBV6-4 to TRBJ2-2, with 7 bases that match TRBD2. Trimming at V came to 5 bases and at J to 0 bases, leaving 0 bases not matched to a gene. The CDR3 has 14 amino acids. Germline CDR1 reads MRHNA; CDR2 reads SNTAGT. CDR3 in amino acids: CASSRGANTGELFF. The CDR3 DNA reads as TGTGCCAGCAGTCGGGGGGCGAACACCGGGGAGCTGTTTTTT.

The V gene is TRBV6-5, the J gene TRBJ2-2; possible D gene TRBD2, 7 bases. The germline V gene encodes CDR1 MNHEY and CDR2 SVGAGI. The CDR3 is 16 amino acids. V was trimmed by 0 bases and J by 5 bases, leaving 13 bases between them. DNA of the CDR3: TGTGCCAGCAGTTACTCGATAGGGGGGGCTACCGGGGAGCTGTTTTTT. It yields the protein CASSYSIGGATGELFF.

This clonotype was recorded many times. This sequence joins TRBV20-1 and TRBJ2-7; D possibly matches TRBD1 or TRBD2 (5 bases each). Deletions cut 3 bases from V and 2 bases from J, with 11 bases between. Germline V gives CDR1 DFQATT, CDR2 SNEGSKA (reference sequence). This CDR3 comprises 13 residues. The CDR3, as DNA: TGCAGTGCTAGCGGGGACGTAACCTACGAGCAGTACTTC. This encodes CSASGDVTYEQYF.

The V call is TRBV3-1, the J call TRBJ1-5; 9 nucleotides match TRBD1. The CDR3 consists of 18 residues. Trimming at V came to 0 bases and at J to 6 bases, leaving 12 bases not matched to a gene. Germline V CDR1 and CDR2: LGHDT, YNNKEL (reference sequence). Written as DNA, the CDR3 is TGTGCCAGCAGCCAAGATTTTCCGACAGGGGGGATGGGTCAGCCCCAGCATTTT. Its translation is CASSQDFPTGGMGQPQHF.